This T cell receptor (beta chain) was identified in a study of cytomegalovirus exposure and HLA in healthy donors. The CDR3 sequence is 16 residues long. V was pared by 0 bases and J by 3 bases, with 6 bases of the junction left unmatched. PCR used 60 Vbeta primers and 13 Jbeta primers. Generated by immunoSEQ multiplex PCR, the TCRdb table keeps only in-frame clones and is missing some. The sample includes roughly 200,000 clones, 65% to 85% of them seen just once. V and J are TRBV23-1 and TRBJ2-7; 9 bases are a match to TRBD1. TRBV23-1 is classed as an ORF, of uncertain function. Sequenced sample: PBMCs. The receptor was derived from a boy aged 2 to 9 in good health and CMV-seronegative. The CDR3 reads CASSQSGTGTHYEQYF. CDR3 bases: TGCGCCAGCAGTCAATCGGGGACAGGGACCCACTACGAGCAGTACTTC.